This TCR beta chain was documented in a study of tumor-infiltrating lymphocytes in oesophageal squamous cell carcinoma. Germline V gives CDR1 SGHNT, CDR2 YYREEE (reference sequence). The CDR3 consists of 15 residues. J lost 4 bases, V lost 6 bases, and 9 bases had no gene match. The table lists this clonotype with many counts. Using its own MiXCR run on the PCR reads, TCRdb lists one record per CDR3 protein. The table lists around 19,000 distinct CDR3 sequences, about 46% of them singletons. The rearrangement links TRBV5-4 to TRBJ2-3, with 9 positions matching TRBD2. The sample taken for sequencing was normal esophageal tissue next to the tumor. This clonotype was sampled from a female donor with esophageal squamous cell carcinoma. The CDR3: CASTQMRGGADTQYF. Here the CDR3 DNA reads TGTGCCAGCACCCAAATGCGGGGGGGGGCAGATACGCAGTATTTT.